This TCR beta chain was sequenced in a study of cytomegalovirus exposure and HLA in healthy donors. Study-level points and caveats: Per a later analysis, 15,000 to 20,000 TCR beta sequences showed association with HLA alleles at 0.05 false discovery rate.

Points on this clone: The antigen remains unidentified.

The PCR employed 60 Vbeta primers together with 13 Jbeta primers. Only in-frame clones appear in the TCRdb table, and some are missing; sequencing was by immunoSEQ multiplex PCR. The data show around 150,000 clones, roughly 85% seen once. This CDR3 region has 15 residues. Germline CDR1 reads SGDLS; CDR2 reads YYNGEE. V was clipped by 1 base and J by 7 bases; unmatched bases: 6. The sequence was collected from a man aged 18 to 29 in good health and CMV-seropositive. Sequencing was carried out using PBMCs. V usage is TRBV9 and J usage is TRBJ2-1, with 9 bases identical to TRBD2. CDR3 DNA: TGTGCCAGCAGCGTATCTGGCGGGGGGGGAAATGAGCAGTTCTTC. This gives the protein CASSVSGGGGNEQFF.